The next 6 T cell receptor beta chains were all read from a single sample in a study of beta chain features in type 1 diabetes. Regarding the study as a whole: Moderate yet significant TCRB CDR3 shortening was seen in Type 1 diabetes patients in all four CD4+ subsets.

Antigens for these TCRs are unknown. The whole isolated RNA underwent reverse transcription, so sequencing captured expressed TCRB transcripts. The assay was immunoSEQ multiplex PCR, and TCRdb's table has in-frame clones only and misses some. The repertoire includes 250,000 to 300,000 clones, around 15% of them detected once, and 0.017% sits in the top ten. The source material was naive CD4+ T cells from blood. The origin of the receptors is a man aged 30 to 45 with type 1 diabetes.

This clone was detected a few times. The chain carries TRBV5-1 and TRBJ2-2, with 12 bases aligning to TRBD1. Germline V gives CDR1 SGHRS, CDR2 YFSETQ. V trimming: 4 bases; J trimming: 5 bases; junction bases outside the gene matches: 6. This CDR3 region has 16 residues. CDR3 in DNA: TGCGCCAGCAGCCAAGGGACAGGGGGCTGGACCGGGGAGCTGTTTTTT. Protein product: CASSQGTGGWTGELFF. The full variable domain, rest sourced from reference TRBV5-1 and TRBJ2-2, is KAGVTQTPRYLIKTRGQQVTLSCSPISGHRSVSWYQQTPGQGLQFLFEYFSETQRNKGNFPGRFSGRQFSNSRSEMNVSTLELGDSALYLCASSQGTGGWTGELFFGEGSRLTVL.

This clone has only a few counts. The CDR3 spells CAIRTENSYEQYF. The DNA of the CDR3 is TGTGCCATAAGGACAGAAAACTCCTACGAGCAGTACTTC. The rearrangement joins TRBV9 to TRBJ2-7, with D possibly being TRBD1 (6 bases). The CDR3 length is 13 residues. Germline V lookup: CDR1 SGDLS, CDR2 YYNGEE. The V and J ends lost 9 bases and 0 bases respectively, with 13 bases between them.

This chain uses TRBV28 with TRBJ2-3; D may be TRBD2 (5 bases). V lost 5 bases, J lost 6 bases, and 9 bases lay in between. CDR1 and CDR2 (germline): MDHEN, SYDVKM. The CDR3 runs to 12 residues. The CDR3 region is CASSVPGDTQYF. CDR3 in DNA: TGTGCCAGCAGTGTTCCGGGGGATACGCAGTATTTT.

In this sample, this clone turned up a few times. The genes are TRBV30 and TRBJ1-1; 9 bases match TRBD1. Germline assignment: CDR1 GTSNPN and CDR2 SVGIG (reference sequence). Trimming at V came to 3 bases and at J to 4 bases, leaving 3 bases not matched to a gene. The CDR3 loop spans 13 amino acids. The DNA for the CDR3 is TGTGCCTGGAGAAAGACAGGGGGCACTGAAGCTTTCTTT. Translated: CAWRKTGGTEAFF.

This clone was recorded a few times. The chain recombines TRBV25-1 with TRBJ1-1; no reliable D call. Germline V gene data show CDR1 as MGHDK and CDR2 as SYGVNS. Trimming removed 4 bases from V and 2 bases from J, with 8 bases in between. This CDR3 is built from 13 residues. The DNA for the CDR3 is TGTGCCAGCAGTGTGCGGATAAACACTGAAGCTTTCTTT. Protein: CASSVRINTEAFF.

This clone was observed a few times. The J gene is TRBJ2-1, the V gene TRBV5-1; the match to TRBD2 covers 11 bases. CDR3 size: 15 residues. The junction had 6 bases not matched to a gene; V was cut back by 4 bases and J by 6 bases. Germline CDR1 SGHRS, CDR2 YFSETQ. The CDR3 region has the DNA TGCGCCAGCAGCGCGACCGGGACTAGCGGCAATGAGCAGTTCTTC. The encoded protein is CASSATGTSGNEQFF.